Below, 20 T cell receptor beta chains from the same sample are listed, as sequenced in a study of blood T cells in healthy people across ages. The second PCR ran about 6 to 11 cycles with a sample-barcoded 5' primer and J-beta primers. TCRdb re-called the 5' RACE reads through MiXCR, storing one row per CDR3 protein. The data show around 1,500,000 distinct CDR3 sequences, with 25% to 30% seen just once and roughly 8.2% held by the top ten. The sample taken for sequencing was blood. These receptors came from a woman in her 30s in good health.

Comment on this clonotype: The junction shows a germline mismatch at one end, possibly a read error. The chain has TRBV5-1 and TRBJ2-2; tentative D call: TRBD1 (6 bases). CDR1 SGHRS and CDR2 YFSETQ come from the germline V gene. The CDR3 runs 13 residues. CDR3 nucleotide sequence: TGCACCAGCAGCACACAGGGCCCCGGGGAGCTGTTTTTT. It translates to CTSSTQGPGELFF.

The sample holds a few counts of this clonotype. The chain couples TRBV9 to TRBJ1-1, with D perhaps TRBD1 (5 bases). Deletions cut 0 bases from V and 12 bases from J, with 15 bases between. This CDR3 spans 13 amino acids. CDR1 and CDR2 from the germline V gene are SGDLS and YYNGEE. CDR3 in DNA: TGTGCCAGCAGCGTAGGCCCGGGACTACTGCCTTTCTTT. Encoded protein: CASSVGPGLLPFF.

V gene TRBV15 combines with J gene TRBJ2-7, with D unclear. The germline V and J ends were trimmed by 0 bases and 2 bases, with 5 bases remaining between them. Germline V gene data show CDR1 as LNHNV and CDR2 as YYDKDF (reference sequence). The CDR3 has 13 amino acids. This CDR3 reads CATSRDMTYEQYF. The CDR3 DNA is TGTGCCACCAGCAGAGATATGACCTACGAGCAGTACTTC.

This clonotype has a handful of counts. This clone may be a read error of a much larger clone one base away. The CDR3 nucleotides read TGTGCCAGCTCACCACACGGGACTTCCGGGGCCAACGTCCTGACTTTC. This translates into CASSPHGTSGANVLTF. The rearrangement links TRBV18 to TRBJ2-6; D might be TRBD2 (6 bases). The germline V and J ends were trimmed by 1 base and 4 bases, with 11 bases remaining between them. Germline CDR1 reads KGHSH; CDR2 reads LQKENI. The length of the CDR3 is 16 residues.

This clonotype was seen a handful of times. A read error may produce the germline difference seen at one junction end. DNA of the CDR3: TGTGTCAGCAGTGAACCGGGACGGCTGAACACTGAAGCTTTCTTT. It encodes CVSSEPGRLNTEAFF. This chain uses TRBV5-4 with TRBJ1-1, with a tentative D call TRBD1 (5 bases). This CDR3 region has 15 residues. The germline V gene encodes CDR1 SGHNT and CDR2 YYREEE (reference sequence). The whole variable domain, filled in from reference TRBV5-4 and TRBJ1-1, reads ETGVTQSPTHLIKTRGQQVTLRCSSQSGHNTVSWYQQALGQGPQFIFQYYREEENGRGNFPPRFSGLQFPNYSSELNVNALELDDSALYLCVSSEPGRLNTEAFFGQGTRLTVV.

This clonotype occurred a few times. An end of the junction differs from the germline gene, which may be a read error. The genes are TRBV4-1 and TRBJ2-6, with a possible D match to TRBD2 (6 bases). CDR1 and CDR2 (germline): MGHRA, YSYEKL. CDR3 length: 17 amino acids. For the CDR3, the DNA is TGCGCCAGCAGCCAAGTTTGGGGGGACTCTGGGGCCAACGTCCGGACTTTC. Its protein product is CASSQVWGDSGANVRTF.

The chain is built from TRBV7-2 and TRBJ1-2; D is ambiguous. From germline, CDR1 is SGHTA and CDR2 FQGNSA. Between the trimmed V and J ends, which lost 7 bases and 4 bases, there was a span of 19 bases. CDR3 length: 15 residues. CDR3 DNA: TGTGCCAGCACCCCGGCGGCGGCGGCTGGCTATGGCTACACCTTC. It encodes CASTPAAAAGYGYTF.

The CDR3 DNA follows: TGTGCCAGCAGTTTGGGCAGGCCCACCTCCTACAATGAGCAGTTCTTC. Its translation: CASSLGRPTSYNEQFF. The chain couples TRBV12-3 or TRBV12-4 to TRBJ2-1; D is unresolved. With 3 bases removed from V and 0 bases from J, the gap between germline ends came to 12 bases. CDR3 length: 16 amino acids.

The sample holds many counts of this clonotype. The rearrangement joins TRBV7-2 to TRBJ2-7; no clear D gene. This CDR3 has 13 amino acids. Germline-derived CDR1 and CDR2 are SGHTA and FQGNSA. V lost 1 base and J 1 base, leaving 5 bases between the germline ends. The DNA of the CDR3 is TGTGCCAGCAGCTTAGAGAGGTCCTACGAGCAGTACTTC. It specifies CASSLERSYEQYF.

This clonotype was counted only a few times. CDR3 bases: TGTGCCAGCAGTTATTTTAAAGGCGGGAGGAACCCAGATACGCAGTATTTT. Its protein is CASSYFKGGRNPDTQYF. V and J are TRBV6-9 and TRBJ2-3; 8 bases are shared with TRBD2. This CDR3 has 17 residues. Germline CDR1 is MNHGY and CDR2 is SVAAGI. V shed 1 base and J 4 bases; nucleotides not matched to a gene: 10.

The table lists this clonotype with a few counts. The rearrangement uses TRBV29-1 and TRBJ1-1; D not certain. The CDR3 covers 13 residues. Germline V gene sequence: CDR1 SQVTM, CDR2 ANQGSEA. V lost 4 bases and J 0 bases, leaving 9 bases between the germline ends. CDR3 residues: CSVVARLNTEAFF. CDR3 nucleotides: TGCAGCGTTGTCGCCCGGTTGAACACTGAAGCTTTCTTT.

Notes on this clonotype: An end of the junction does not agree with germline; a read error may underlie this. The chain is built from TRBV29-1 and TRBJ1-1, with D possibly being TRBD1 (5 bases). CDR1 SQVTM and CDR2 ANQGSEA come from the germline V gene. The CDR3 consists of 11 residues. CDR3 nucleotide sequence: TGCAGCGCTGAAGATGGGACGAGGGCTTTCTTT. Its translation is CSAEDGTRAFF.

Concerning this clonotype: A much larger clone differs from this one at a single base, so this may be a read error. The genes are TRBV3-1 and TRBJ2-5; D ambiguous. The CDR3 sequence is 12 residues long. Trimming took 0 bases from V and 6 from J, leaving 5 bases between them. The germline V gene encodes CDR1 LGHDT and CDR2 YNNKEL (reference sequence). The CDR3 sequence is CASSQDPKTQYF. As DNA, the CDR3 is TGTGCCAGCAGCCAAGATCCGAAGACCCAGTACTTC.

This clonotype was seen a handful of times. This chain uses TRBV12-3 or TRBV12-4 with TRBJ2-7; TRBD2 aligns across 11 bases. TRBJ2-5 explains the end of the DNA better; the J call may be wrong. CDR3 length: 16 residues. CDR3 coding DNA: TGTGCCAGCAGTTCCCTAGCGGGAGGCCACGCGGGGACCCAGTACTTC. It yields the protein CASSSLAGGHAGTQYF.

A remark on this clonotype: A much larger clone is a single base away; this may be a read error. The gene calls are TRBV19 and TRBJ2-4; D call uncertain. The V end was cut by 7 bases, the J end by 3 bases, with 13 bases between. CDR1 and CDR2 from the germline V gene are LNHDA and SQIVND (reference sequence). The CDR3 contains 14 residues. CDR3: CASNMVDVKNIQYF. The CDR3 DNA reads TGTGCCAGTAATATGGTCGACGTCAAAAACATTCAGTACTTC. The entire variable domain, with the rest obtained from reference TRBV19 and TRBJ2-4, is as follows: DGGITQSPKYLFRKEGQNVTLSCEQNLNHDAMYWYRQDPGQGLRLIYYSQIVNDFQKGDIAEGYSVSREKKESFPLTVTSAQKNPTAFYLCASNMVDVKNIQYFGAGTRLSVL.

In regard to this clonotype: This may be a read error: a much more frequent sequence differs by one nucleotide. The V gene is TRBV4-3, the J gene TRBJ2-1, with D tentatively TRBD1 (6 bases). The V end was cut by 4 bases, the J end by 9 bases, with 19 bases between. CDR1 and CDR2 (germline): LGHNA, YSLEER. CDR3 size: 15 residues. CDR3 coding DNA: TGCGCCAGCAGCCTGGACAGCAGGGTTGGCAGTGAGCAGTTCTTC. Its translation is CASSLDSRVGSEQFF.

CDR3 sequence: CSARGGTLAEAFF. For the CDR3, the DNA is TGCAGTGCTAGAGGTGGGACACTCGCTGAAGCTTTCTTT. This chain connects TRBV20-1 to TRBJ1-1; D possibly corresponds to TRBD1 (6 bases). This CDR3 spans 13 amino acids. The ends were cut back, 1 base at V and 6 bases at J, with 12 bases in the middle. Germline CDR1 DFQATT, CDR2 SNEGSKA (reference sequence).

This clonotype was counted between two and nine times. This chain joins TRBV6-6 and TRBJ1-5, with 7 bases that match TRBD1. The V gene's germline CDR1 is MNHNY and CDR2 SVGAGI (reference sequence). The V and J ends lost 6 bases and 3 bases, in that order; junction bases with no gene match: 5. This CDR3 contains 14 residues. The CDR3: CASRLDRDNQPQHF. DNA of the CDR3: TGTGCCAGCAGACTCGACAGGGACAATCAGCCCCAGCATTTT.

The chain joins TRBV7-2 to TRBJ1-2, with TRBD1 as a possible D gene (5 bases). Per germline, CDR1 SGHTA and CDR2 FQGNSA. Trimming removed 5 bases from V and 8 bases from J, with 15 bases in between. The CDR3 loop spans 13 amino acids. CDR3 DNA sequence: TGTGCCAGCAGCACTCCAGGGATTGGCGGCTACACCTTC. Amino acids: CASSTPGIGGYTF. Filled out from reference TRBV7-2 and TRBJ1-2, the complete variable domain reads GAGVSQSPSNKVTEKGKDVELRCDPISGHTALYWYRQSLGQGLEFLIYFQGNSAPDKSGLPSDRFSAERTGGSVSTLTIQRTQQEDSAVYLCASSTPGIGGYTFGSGTRLTVV.

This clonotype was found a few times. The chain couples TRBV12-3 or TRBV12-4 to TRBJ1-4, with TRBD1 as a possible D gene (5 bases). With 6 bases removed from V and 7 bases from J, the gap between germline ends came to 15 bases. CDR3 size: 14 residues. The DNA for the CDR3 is TGTGCCAGCAGCTTTCGGGACCGCCCTGAAAAACTGTTTTTT. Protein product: CASSFRDRPEKLFF.